This is a list of T cell receptor beta chains from one sample in a study of shared clonotypes between healthy human individuals. TCRdb's copy holds only in-frame clones and misses some; the assay was immunoSEQ multiplex PCR. The sample lists some 680,000 clones, roughly 73% seen once, with 1.5% to 2% in the top ten. The sample was memory CD4+ T cells sorted from blood. These receptors all come from a woman between 25 and 40 years old in good health. CDR3s include the opening cysteine and the closing phenylalanine or tryptophan. A D gene is named only where the DNA matches it firmly. For some rows the clone size is stated as once, few or many, or as a class when expanded; others skip it.

D | J | V | size | CDR3 | DNA
- | TRBJ2-3 | TRBV2 | few | CASSHPPVAADTQYF | TGTGCCAGCAGTCACCCTCCGGTAGCCGCAGATACGCAGTATTTT
TRBD2 | TRBJ2-1 | TRBV5-1 | - | CASIGGAHSGRAYNEQFF | TGCGCCAGCATCGGGGGGGCCCATAGCGGGAGGGCCTACAATGAGCAGTTCTTC
TRBD2 | TRBJ2-1 | TRBV13 | - | CASSFGAGGDNEQFF | TGTGCCAGCAGCTTCGGGGCGGGAGGAGACAATGAGCAGTTCTTC
- | TRBJ1-2 | TRBV2 | - | CASSELGGATGLRGYTF | TGTGCCAGCAGTGAGTTGGGGGGAGCTACAGGACTTCGAGGCTACACCTTC
- | TRBJ2-6 | TRBV27 | - | CASSLSGQTGANVLTF | TGTGCCAGCAGTTTATCAGGGCAAACAGGGGCCAACGTCCTGACTTTC
TRBD1 | TRBJ2-3 | TRBV29-1 | - | CSVARGTGATDTQYF | TGCAGCGTCGCGCGAGGGACAGGGGCCACAGATACGCAGTATTTT
TRBD2 | TRBJ2-5 | TRBV5-1 | many | CASSTGGLAEETQYF | TGCGCCAGCAGCACGGGCGGACTAGCGGAAGAGACCCAGTACTTC
- | TRBJ2-7 | TRBV4-2 | - | CASSTPAGGQGPNEQYF | TGTGCCAGCAGCACCCCCGCGGGGGGACAGGGTCCCAACGAGCAGTACTTC
- | TRBJ2-3 | TRBV5-1 | - | CASSFDRASTDTQYF | TGCGCCAGCAGCTTCGACAGAGCTAGCACAGATACGCAGTATTTT
- | TRBJ2-5 | TRBV29-1 | few | CSVVLTGRETQYF | TGCAGCGTTGTGTTAACAGGGCGAGAGACCCAGTACTTC
TRBD1 | TRBJ2-7 | TRBV27 | - | CASSLRGTGTNEQYF | TGTGCCAGCAGTTTGAGAGGGACAGGGACGAACGAGCAGTACTTC
- | TRBJ1-2 | TRBV28 | - | CASSLMTVYGYTF | TGTGCCAGCAGTTTAATGACGGTCTATGGCTACACCTTC
- | TRBJ2-3 | TRBV27 | few | CASSRFSGGTDTQYF | TGTGCCAGCAGCCGGTTTTCCGGGGGCACAGATACGCAGTATTTT
- | TRBJ1-1 | TRBV30 | - | CAWSVQTDTEAFF | TGTGCCTGGAGTGTACAAACGGACACTGAAGCTTTCTTT
- | TRBJ2-5 | TRBV6-1 | - | CASSEQGFETQYF | TGTGCCAGCAGTGAACAGGGATTCGAGACCCAGTACTTC
- | TRBJ2-3 | TRBV4-1 | - | CASSQDPTDTQYF | TGCGCCAGCAGCCAAGATCCCACAGATACGCAGTATTTT
TRBD1 | TRBJ1-3 | TRBV6-1 | - | CASSARDSSNGNTIYF | TGTGCCAGCAGTGCCCGGGACAGCTCAAATGGAAACACCATATATTTT
TRBD2 | TRBJ2-1 | TRBV27 | - | CASSLGLAAYNEQFF | TGTGCCAGCAGTTTAGGGCTAGCGGCCTACAATGAGCAGTTCTTC
TRBD2 | TRBJ2-1 | TRBV5-5 | - | CASSFRTSEDNEQFF | TGTGCCAGCAGCTTTAGGACTAGCGAAGACAATGAGCAGTTCTTC
- | TRBJ2-7 | TRBV19 | many | CASSMGNSEQYF | TGTGCCAGTAGTATGGGCAATAGCGAGCAGTACTTC
TRBD2 | TRBJ2-1 | TRBV7-2 | - | CASSSKTGTSFEQFF | TGTGCCAGCAGCTCTAAAACCGGGACTAGTTTTGAGCAGTTCTTC
- | TRBJ2-1 | TRBV5-1 | - | CASSLASGYVSEQFF | TGCGCCAGCAGCTTGGCCTCAGGGTATGTCAGTGAGCAGTTCTTC
- | TRBJ2-3 | TRBV7-9 | - | CASSLQPRDTQYF | TGTGCCAGCAGCCTCCAGCCGCGGGATACGCAGTATTTT
- | TRBJ1-4 | TRBV19 | - | CASRNRTNEKLFF | TGTGCCAGTAGGAATCGGACAAACGAAAAACTGTTTTTT
- | TRBJ2-7 | TRBV11-2 | few | CASSTKGLHYEQYF | TGTGCCAGCAGCACGAAGGGACTTCACTACGAGCAGTACTTC
- | TRBJ1-5 | TRBV2 | - | CASSARAGNQPQHF | TGTGCCAGCAGTGCCAGGGCGGGCAATCAGCCCCAGCATTTT
- | TRBJ1-2 | TRBV29-1 | - | CSVVPFKENYGYTF | TGCAGCGTCGTCCCCTTTAAAGAGAACTATGGCTACACCTTC
- | TRBJ2-7 | TRBV5-5 | - | CASSSQVGGASEQYF | TGTGCCAGCAGCTCCCAGGTGGGGGGGGCTAGTGAGCAGTACTTC
- | TRBJ1-4 | TRBV5-1 | - | CASSLRPREKLFF | TGCGCCAGCAGCCTCAGACCCCGGGAAAAACTGTTTTTT
- | TRBJ2-3 | TRBV4-2 | - | CASSQTLSGMPTDTQYF | TGTGCCAGCAGCCAAACCCTTTCTGGGATGCCCACAGATACGCAGTATTTT
TRBD1 | TRBJ2-5 | TRBV2 | - | CASQSQGAPETQYF | TGTGCCAGTCAAAGCCAGGGGGCCCCCGAGACCCAGTACTTC
TRBD2 | TRBJ2-1 | TRBV7-3 | - | CASSAAGGPSHEQFF | TGTGCCAGCAGTGCGGCGGGAGGGCCCTCGCATGAGCAGTTCTTC
TRBD1 | TRBJ2-1 | TRBV28 | - | CASNPDRGNEQFF | TGTGCCAGCAACCCGGACAGGGGCAATGAGCAGTTCTTC
TRBD2 | TRBJ2-2 | TRBV5-1 | - | CASIESGGNTGELFF | TGCGCCAGCATCGAAAGCGGGGGAAACACCGGGGAGCTGTTTTTT
- | TRBJ1-1 | TRBV7-2 | - | CASSLKLGRAGMNTEAFF | TGTGCCAGCAGCTTAAAACTCGGGCGCGCGGGTATGAACACTGAAGCTTTCTTT
- | TRBJ1-5 | TRBV19 | many | CASRGTLTNQPQHF | TGTGCCAGTAGGGGGACACTCACCAATCAGCCCCAGCATTTT
- | TRBJ1-1 | TRBV30 | - | CAWIKKGGTEAFF | TGTGCCTGGATTAAGAAGGGGGGCACTGAAGCTTTCTTT
- | TRBJ2-7 | TRBV7-9 | - | CASSLGVLGPYEQYF | TGTGCCAGCAGCTTAGGGGTTCTAGGACCCTACGAGCAGTACTTC
- | TRBJ2-2 | TRBV7-9 | few | CASSLSVGTGELFF | TGTGCCAGCAGCTTAAGTGTAGGCACCGGGGAGCTGTTTTTT